Listed below are T cell receptor beta chains from one sample, sequenced in a study of identifying expanded T cells in peripheral blood. TCRdb's table, derived via immunoSEQ multiplex PCR, lists solely in-frame clones and lacks some. The sample lists 95,000 to 100,000 clones, roughly 89% occurring once. The sequenced sample consisted of blood. The receptor set was obtained from a person between 18 and 75 years old in good health. Both conserved end residues are part of each CDR3. The D gene is left open where the match is weak. The size field is filled for only some rows; it gives once, few, many or a size class.

clone_size | j_call | v_call | d_call | cdr3_aa | cdr3_nt
few | TRBJ1-1 | TRBV11-2 | - | CASSLVLTNTEAFF | TGTGCCAGCAGCTTAGTCCTCACGAACACTGAAGCTTTCTTT
- | TRBJ2-1 | TRBV29-1 | - | CSVERGMDEQFF | TGCAGCGTTGAGCGGGGTATGGATGAGCAGTTCTTC
- | TRBJ2-7 | TRBV9 | TRBD1 | CASSANIDRDRAEQYF | TGTGCCAGCAGCGCAAATATCGATCGGGACAGGGCCGAGCAGTACTTC
- | TRBJ2-6 | TRBV28 | - | CASSSVGANVLTF | TGTGCCAGCAGCAGCGTCGGGGCCAACGTCCTGACTTTC
- | TRBJ1-4 | TRBV28 | TRBD1 | CASSSRTGGNEKLFF | TGTGCCAGCAGTTCTCGGACAGGGGGGAATGAAAAACTGTTTTTT
- | TRBJ2-5 | TRBV7-2 | - | CASSPMGRNQETQYF | TGTGCCAGCAGCCCGATGGGGAGAAATCAAGAGACCCAGTACTTC
- | TRBJ2-5 | TRBV2 | - | CASSESQHQETQYF | TGTGCCAGCAGTGAAAGCCAGCACCAAGAGACCCAGTACTTC
- | TRBJ1-5 | TRBV7-7 | - | CASSLGPDQPQHF | TGTGCCAGCAGCTTGGGGCCGGATCAGCCCCAGCATTTT
- | TRBJ2-6 | TRBV4-3 | TRBD1 | CASSQGTGIYSGANVLTF | TGCGCCAGCAGCCAAGGGACAGGGATCTACTCTGGGGCCAACGTCCTGACTTTC
- | TRBJ1-3 | TRBV11-2 | - | CASSFGVGTLGNTIYF | TGTGCCAGCAGCTTCGGGGTCGGGACATTGGGAAACACCATATATTTT
few | TRBJ1-2 | TRBV18 | TRBD1 | CASSPGQGSSDGYTF | TGTGCCAGCTCACCGGGACAGGGGTCTTCCGATGGCTACACCTTC
- | TRBJ2-1 | TRBV18 | - | CASSRLESSYNEQFF | TGTGCCAGCTCACGCTTGGAGAGCTCCTACAATGAGCAGTTCTTC
- | TRBJ1-3 | TRBV2 | - | CASKFSRSGNTIYF | TGTGCCAGCAAGTTTTCCCGCTCTGGAAACACCATATATTTT
- | TRBJ2-1 | TRBV6-5 | - | CASSLGGSISNEQFF | TGTGCCAGCAGTTTAGGAGGGTCAATCAGCAATGAGCAGTTCTTC
- | TRBJ2-4 | TRBV9 | - | CAPRKGSGPKNIQYF | TGTGCCCCAAGGAAAGGGTCGGGTCCCAAAAACATTCAGTACTTC
- | TRBJ2-3 | TRBV9 | TRBD2 | CASSVGRGGPEDTQYF | TGTGCCAGCAGCGTAGGGCGGGGGGGCCCGGAAGATACGCAGTATTTT
many | TRBJ1-2 | TRBV6-5 | TRBD1 | CASSPQGGGNGYTF | TGTGCCAGCAGTCCCCAAGGGGGCGGGAATGGCTACACCTTC
- | TRBJ2-7 | TRBV21-1 | - | CASSEHLRTSYEQYF | TGTGCCAGCAGCGAACATCTCAGGACCTCCTACGAGCAGTACTTC
- | TRBJ2-7 | TRBV5-5 | - | CASSPTDYEQYF | TGTGCCAGCAGCCCGACAGACTACGAGCAGTACTTC
- | TRBJ2-5 | TRBV4-1 | - | CASSQDSSGVLGETQYF | TGCGCCAGCAGCCAAGATTCTTCAGGGGTGCTGGGGGAGACCCAGTACTTC
- | TRBJ2-3 | TRBV6-4 | - | CASSDSNSEGPDTQYF | TGTGCCAGCAGTGACTCGAACTCGGAGGGGCCAGATACGCAGTATTTT
many | TRBJ2-1 | TRBV4-3 | - | CASSTGFEQFF | TGCGCCAGCAGCACAGGGTTTGAGCAGTTCTTC